The sequence of this T cell receptor (beta chain) was determined in a study of T-cell memory formation after mild COVID-19. Study information: TCR clusters largely stayed donor specific.

The 5'RACE method, run with constant-segment primers, produced TCR alpha and TCR beta cDNA libraries (carrying sample barcodes and UMIs). Via MiXCR, TCRdb re-called the 5' RACE reads, giving one row per CDR3 protein. This sample yields about 68,000 distinct CDR3 sequences, of which around 15% are seen a single time; 30% to 35% belongs to the top ten. V was clipped by 4 bases and J by 6 bases; unmatched bases: 6. This CDR3 region has 14 residues. CDR1 is SQVTM and CDR2 is ANQGSEA in the germline V gene. The rearrangement links TRBV29-1 to TRBJ2-1; TRBD1 matches at 10 bases. The clonotype was recovered from an adult woman who had mild COVID-19 (a few samples of this study predate the infection). Cell type and time point are not known. The sequenced material came from PBMCs or a T cell subset sorted from them (not recorded which). The CDR3 spells CSVAPGTGVNEQFF. The CDR3 DNA follows: TGCAGCGTTGCCCCCGGGACAGGGGTCAATGAGCAGTTCTTC.